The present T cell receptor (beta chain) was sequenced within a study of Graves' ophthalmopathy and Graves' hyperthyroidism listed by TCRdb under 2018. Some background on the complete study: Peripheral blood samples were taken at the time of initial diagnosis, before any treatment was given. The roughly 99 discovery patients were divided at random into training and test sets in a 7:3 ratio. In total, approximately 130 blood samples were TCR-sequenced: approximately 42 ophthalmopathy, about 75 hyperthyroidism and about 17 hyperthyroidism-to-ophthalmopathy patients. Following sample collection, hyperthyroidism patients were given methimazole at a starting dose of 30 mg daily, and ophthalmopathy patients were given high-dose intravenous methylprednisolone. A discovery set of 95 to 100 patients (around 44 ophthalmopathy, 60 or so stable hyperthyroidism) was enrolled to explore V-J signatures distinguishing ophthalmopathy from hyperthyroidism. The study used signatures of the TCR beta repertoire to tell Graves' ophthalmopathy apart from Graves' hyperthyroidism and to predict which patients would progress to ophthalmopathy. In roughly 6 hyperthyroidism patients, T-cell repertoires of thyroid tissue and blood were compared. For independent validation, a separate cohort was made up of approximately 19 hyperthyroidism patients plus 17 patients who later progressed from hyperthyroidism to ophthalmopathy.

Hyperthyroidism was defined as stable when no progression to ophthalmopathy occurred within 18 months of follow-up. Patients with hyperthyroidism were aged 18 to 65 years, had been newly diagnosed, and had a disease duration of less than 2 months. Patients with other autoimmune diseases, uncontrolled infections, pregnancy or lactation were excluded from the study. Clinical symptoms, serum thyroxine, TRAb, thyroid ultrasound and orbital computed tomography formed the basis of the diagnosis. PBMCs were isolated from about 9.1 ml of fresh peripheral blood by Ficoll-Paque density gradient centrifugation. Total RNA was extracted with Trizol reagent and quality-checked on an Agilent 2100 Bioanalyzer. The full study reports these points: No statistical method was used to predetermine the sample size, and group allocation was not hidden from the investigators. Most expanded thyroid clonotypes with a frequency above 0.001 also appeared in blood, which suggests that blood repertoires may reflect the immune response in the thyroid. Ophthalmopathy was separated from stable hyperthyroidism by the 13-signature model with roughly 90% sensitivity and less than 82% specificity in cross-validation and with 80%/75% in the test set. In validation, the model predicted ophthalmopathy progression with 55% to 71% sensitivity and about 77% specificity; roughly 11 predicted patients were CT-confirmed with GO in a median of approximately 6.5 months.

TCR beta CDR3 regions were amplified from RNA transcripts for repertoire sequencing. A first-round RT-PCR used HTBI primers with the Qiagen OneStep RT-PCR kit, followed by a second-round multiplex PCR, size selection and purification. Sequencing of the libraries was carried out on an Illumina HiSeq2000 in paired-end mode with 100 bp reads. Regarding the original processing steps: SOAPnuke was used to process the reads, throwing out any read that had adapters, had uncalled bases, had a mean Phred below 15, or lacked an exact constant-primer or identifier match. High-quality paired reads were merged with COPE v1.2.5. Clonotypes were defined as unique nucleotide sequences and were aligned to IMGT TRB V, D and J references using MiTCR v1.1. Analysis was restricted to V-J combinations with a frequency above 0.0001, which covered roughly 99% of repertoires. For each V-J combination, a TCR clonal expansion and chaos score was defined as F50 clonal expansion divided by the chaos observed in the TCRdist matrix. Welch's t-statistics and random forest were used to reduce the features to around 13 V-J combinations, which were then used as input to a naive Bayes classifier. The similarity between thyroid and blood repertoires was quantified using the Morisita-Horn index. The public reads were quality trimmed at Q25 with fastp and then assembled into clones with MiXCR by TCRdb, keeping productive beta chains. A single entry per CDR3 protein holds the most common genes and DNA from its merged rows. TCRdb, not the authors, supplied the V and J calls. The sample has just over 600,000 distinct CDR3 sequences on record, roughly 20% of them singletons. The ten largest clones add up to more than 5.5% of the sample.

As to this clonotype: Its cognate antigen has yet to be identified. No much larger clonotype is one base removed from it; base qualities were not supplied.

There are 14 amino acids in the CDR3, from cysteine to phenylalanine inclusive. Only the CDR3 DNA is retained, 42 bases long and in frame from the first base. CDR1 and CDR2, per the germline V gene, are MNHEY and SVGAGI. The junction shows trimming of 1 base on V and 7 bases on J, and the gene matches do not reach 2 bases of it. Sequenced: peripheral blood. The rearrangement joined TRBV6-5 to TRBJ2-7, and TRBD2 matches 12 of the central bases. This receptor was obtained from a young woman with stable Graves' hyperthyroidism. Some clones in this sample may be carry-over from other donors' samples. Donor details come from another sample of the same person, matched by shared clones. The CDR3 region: CASSYWGTSGEQYF. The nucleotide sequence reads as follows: TGTGCCAGCAGTTACTGGGGGACTAGCGGGGAGCAGTACTTC.